This record looks at one T cell receptor beta chain sequence and its context. Trimming removed 2 bases from V and 9 bases from J, with 7 bases in between. The CDR3 totals 12 residues. Germline V CDR1 and CDR2: KGHDR, SFDVKD. This entry belongs to a study of T cell responses to AZD1222 COVID-19 vaccine. Libraries were prepared by immunoSEQ multiplex PCR; TCRdb keeps only in-frame clonotypes and omits some of them. The sample shows around 83,000 clones, about 82% of them seen only once. Source: peripheral blood, taken on day 0 of AZD1222 vaccination. This chain uses TRBV24-1 with TRBJ2-1; no firm D call. The receptor was isolated from an adult in good health. The chain's CDR3 is CATSDSLGEQFF. CDR3 coding DNA: TGTGCCACCAGTGATTCTCTGGGTGAGCAGTTCTTC.